The 21 T cell receptor beta chains below come from one sample, sequenced in a study of identical twins. One entry per CDR3 protein results from TCRdb running MiXCR on the 5' RACE reads. Of 550,000 to 800,000 distinct CDR3 sequences listed, roughly 7.2% were seen once; the top ten hold less than 2%. These records were also assigned to another study, of yellow fever vaccine responses in identical twins.

Sequencing used PBMCs. Source of these receptors: a young woman in good health.

This clonotype showed up many times. This chain uses TRBV6-1 with TRBJ1-5; D may be TRBD1 (6 bases). This CDR3 is 13 amino acids long. CDR1 and CDR2 (germline): MNHNS, SASEGT. Deletions cut 3 bases from V and 7 bases from J, with 10 bases between. The CDR3 loop reads CASSDRTVQPQHF. CDR3 nucleotides: TGTGCCAGCAGTGACAGGACAGTACAGCCCCAGCATTTT.

This clonotype appeared many times. The chain has TRBV5-1 and TRBJ2-2; D possibly matches TRBD1 or TRBD2 (6 bases each). The V gene's germline CDR1 is SGHRS and CDR2 YFSETQ. Trimming cost V 7 bases and J 0 bases, with 16 bases left between them. This CDR3 spans 16 amino acids. The CDR3 coding sequence is TGCGCCAGCGGGGGGCGAGGGATCACGAACACCGGGGAGCTGTTTTTT. Amino acids: CASGGRGITNTGELFF.

This clonotype appeared many times. The chain couples TRBV12-3 or TRBV12-4 to TRBJ1-1; D is unresolved. With 7 bases removed from V and 7 bases from J, the gap between germline ends came to 10 bases. This CDR3 has 11 residues. CDR3 sequence reads: CASTRNGEAFF. CDR3 nucleotides: TGTGCCAGCACCCGAAACGGTGAAGCTTTCTTT.

The rearrangement joins TRBV29-1 to TRBJ2-1; D possibly uses TRBD1 or TRBD2 (5 bases each). CDR1 and CDR2 from the germline V gene are SQVTM and ANQGSEA. CDR3 size: 14 residues. V lost 5 bases and J 3 bases, leaving 14 bases between the germline ends. The CDR3 nucleotides are TGCAGCGTTATGGGGGATACCTACTACAATGAGCAGTTCTTC. As protein: CSVMGDTYYNEQFF.

In nucleotides, the CDR3 is TGTGCCAGCCTCCCCCGGTTCGGGAGCTCCTACGAGCAGTACTTC. This translates into CASLPRFGSSYEQYF. The chain has TRBV7-2 and TRBJ2-7; D may be TRBD2 (6 bases). The germline CDR1 and CDR2 sequences are SGHTA and FQGNSA. The CDR3 covers 15 residues. V lost 8 bases and J 0 bases, leaving 17 bases between the germline ends.

The chain joins TRBV2 to TRBJ2-5, with D perhaps matching TRBD1 (5 bases). The CDR3 sequence is 12 residues long. The V end lost 10 bases, the J end lost 5 bases, and 14 bases lay between the germline ends. Germline lookup yields CDR1 SNHLY and CDR2 FYNNEI. This CDR3 is CATRRASETQYF. The DNA for the CDR3 is TGTGCCACGCGCAGGGCTTCGGAGACCCAGTACTTC.

This clonotype occurred many times. V usage is TRBV9 and J usage is TRBJ1-1; possible D gene TRBD1, 6 bases. The CDR3 runs 18 residues. Trimming shortened V by 0 bases and J by 3 bases, and 21 bases separated the two germline ends. CDR1 and CDR2 from the germline V gene are SGDLS and YYNGEE. This CDR3 is CASSVAPTGGGGYTEAFF. The CDR3 DNA reads as TGTGCCAGCAGCGTAGCCCCGACGGGGGGCGGGGGGTACACTGAAGCTTTCTTT.

In its sample, this clonotype was seen a few times. The chain combines TRBV14 with TRBJ1-2, with D possibly being TRBD1 (5 bases). Trimming stripped 4 bases from V and 6 bases from J, with 21 bases between. The CDR3 is made up of 16 amino acids. Germline CDR1 reads SGHDN; CDR2 reads FVKESK. The CDR3 reads CASSPRDAIWGDGYTF. Here the CDR3 DNA reads TGTGCCAGCAGCCCAAGGGACGCGATTTGGGGGGATGGCTACACCTTC.

The CDR3 loop reads CASSEGPRDEQFF. As DNA, the CDR3 is TGTGCCAGCAGCGAGGGACCGCGCGATGAGCAGTTCTTC. The chain couples TRBV9 to TRBJ2-1; D is tentatively TRBD1 or TRBD2 (5 bases each). Trimming shortened V by 3 bases and J by 8 bases, and 12 bases separated the two germline ends. Germline assignment: CDR1 SGDLS and CDR2 YYNGEE. The CDR3 is 13 amino acids. Combining the CDR3 with reference TRBV9 and TRBJ2-1 gives the whole variable domain DSGVTQTPKHLITATGQRVTLRCSPRSGDLSVYWYQQSLDQGLQFLIQYYNGEERAKGNILERFSAQQFPDLHSELNLSSLELGDSALYFCASSEGPRDEQFFGPGTRLTVL.

This clonotype was seen repeatedly, ten times or more. The chain joins TRBV29-1 to TRBJ1-1; no definite D call. Germline V gene lookup returns CDR1 SQVTM and CDR2 ANQGSEA. This CDR3 comprises 11 residues. Trimming pared 4 bases from V and 0 bases from J, leaving 3 bases between. CDR3 in DNA: TGCAGCGTTGGCATGAACACTGAAGCTTTCTTT. Protein: CSVGMNTEAFF.

The chain is built from TRBV28 and TRBJ2-7; 8 bases are shared with TRBD1. Germline V gene sequence: CDR1 MDHEN, CDR2 SYDVKM. J lost 2 bases, V lost 6 bases, and 9 bases had no gene match. This CDR3 region has 15 residues. Here the CDR3 reads CASSPAGTGTYEQYV. The DNA for the CDR3 is TGTGCCAGCAGCCCAGCCGGGACAGGTACCTACGAGCAGTACGTC.

This clonotype occurred many times. The J gene is TRBJ2-3, the V gene TRBV7-2, with D perhaps TRBD1 (6 bases). The germline gives CDR1 SGHTA, CDR2 FQGNSA. CDR3 size: 14 residues. Trimming stripped 5 bases from V and 5 bases from J, with 14 bases between. CDR3 coding DNA: TGTGCCAGCAGCCCGTTTCTGACAGGAGATACGCAGTATTTT. It codes for CASSPFLTGDTQYF.

This clonotype was seen repeatedly, ten times or more. This rearrangement joins TRBV3-1 to TRBJ2-7, with a possible D match to TRBD2 (6 bases). The V end was cut by 4 bases, the J end by 4 bases, with 17 bases between. This CDR3 spans 15 amino acids. CDR1 is LGHDT and CDR2 is YNNKEL in the germline V gene (reference sequence). This chain's CDR3 is CASSPAEGGKYEQYF. CDR3 bases: TGTGCCAGCAGCCCTGCTGAGGGCGGGAAGTACGAGCAGTACTTC.

This clonotype was observed a handful of times. The chain uses TRBV29-1 and TRBJ2-6; D unresolved. The CDR3 spans 13 residues. Looked up from germline, CDR1 is SQVTM and CDR2 is ANQGSEA. The V end was cut by 4 bases, the J end by 0 bases, with 4 bases between. CDR3 nucleotides: TGCAGCGTTGGAGCCTCTGGGGCCAACGTCCTGACTTTC. Amino acid sequence: CSVGASGANVLTF.

This clonotype was seen more than once but under ten times. J is TRBJ2-7 and V is TRBV3-1, with 13 positions matching TRBD2. CDR1 and CDR2 from the germline V gene are LGHDT and YNNKEL (reference sequence). V trimming: 1 base; J trimming: 3 bases; junction bases outside the gene matches: 6. This CDR3 spans 17 amino acids. CDR3 amino acids: CASSQGKGLAGLYEQYF. DNA for the CDR3: TGTGCCAGCAGCCAAGGCAAGGGACTAGCGGGGCTCTACGAGCAGTACTTC.

This clonotype was seen only a few times. The chain joins TRBV7-8 to TRBJ1-1; D may be TRBD1 (6 bases). Germline V gene lookup returns CDR1 SGHVS and CDR2 FQNEAQ. The CDR3 runs 15 residues. V lost 2 bases and J 11 bases, leaving 21 bases between the germline ends. The CDR3 loop is CASSLPGPGAGWAFF. The CDR3 bases are TGTGCCAGCAGCTTACCCGGACCGGGGGCCGGCTGGGCTTTCTTT.

The chain carries TRBV12-3 or TRBV12-4 and TRBJ2-2; 15 nucleotides agree with TRBD2. The CDR3 length is 17 residues. With 5 bases clipped from V and 5 bases from J, the junction kept 6 bases outside the gene matches. This CDR3 is CASSPRGLAGGTGELFF. DNA of the CDR3: TGTGCCAGCAGTCCAAGGGGACTAGCGGGGGGTACCGGGGAGCTGTTTTTT.

The chain links TRBV24-1 to TRBJ2-1; TRBD2 matches 11 bases. V was clipped by 2 bases and J by 4 bases; unmatched bases: 18. The germline V gene encodes CDR1 KGHDR and CDR2 SFDVKD. The CDR3 spans 21 residues. The CDR3 reads CATSDSYATSGTTSLYNEQFF. For the CDR3, the DNA is TGTGCCACCAGTGATTCCTACGCGACTAGCGGGACGACCTCTCTGTACAATGAGCAGTTCTTC.

The chain uses TRBV5-1 and TRBJ2-1; D is perhaps TRBD2 (6 bases). Trimming pared 3 bases from V and 8 bases from J, leaving 24 bases between. Per the germline V gene, CDR1 is SGHRS and CDR2 is YFSETQ. This CDR3 comprises 17 residues. The CDR3 sequence: CASSSTSLGGASHEQFF. In nucleotides, the CDR3 is TGCGCCAGCAGCTCCACCTCTCTTGGCGGGGCCTCGCATGAGCAGTTCTTC.

A few counts support this clonotype. The chain joins TRBV6-1 to TRBJ2-2; D tentatively reads TRBD1 or TRBD2 (6 bases each). This CDR3 has 14 residues. CDR1 and CDR2 from the germline V gene are MNHNS and SASEGT. V was shortened by 6 bases and J by 5 bases, with 13 bases between the two germline ends. This CDR3 reads CASRGGTLTGELFF. The CDR3 DNA sequence: TGTGCCAGCAGGGGCGGGACACTTACCGGGGAGCTGTTTTTT.

This clonotype was detected a few times. J is TRBJ2-6 and V is TRBV28; D remains unclear. CDR3 length: 14 residues. Germline V gene sequence: CDR1 MDHEN, CDR2 SYDVKM. Trimming removed 3 bases at V and 2 bases at J, with 5 bases between. The CDR3 sequence is CASSFGAGANVLTF. In nucleotides, the CDR3 is TGTGCCAGCAGTTTCGGAGCTGGGGCCAACGTCCTGACTTTC.